A single sample gave rise to the 31 T cell receptor beta chains below, sequenced in a study of beta chain features in type 1 diabetes. Study findings and constraints: Shorter TCRB CDR3s, moderately but significantly so, were found in Type 1 diabetes patients in all four CD4+ subsets.

Their antigens are not known. Of the isolated RNA, all was reverse transcribed, and so the sequenced material was expressed TCRB transcripts. The table came from immunoSEQ multiplex PCR; TCRdb's copy has only in-frame clones and leaves some out. Altogether more than 100,000 clones are present, around 15% being singletons, with the ten largest covering less than 3%. The source material was central memory CD4+ T cells from blood. The receptors here all came from a man aged 25-45 years with type 1 diabetes.

This clone was recorded many times. The chain joins TRBV2 to TRBJ2-3; the match to TRBD2 covers 11 bases. The germline V gene has CDR1 SNHLY and CDR2 FYNNEI. With 6 bases clipped from V and 4 bases from J, the junction kept 3 bases outside the gene matches. This CDR3 has 14 amino acids. The CDR3 sequence: CASRETSGADTQYF. CDR3 in DNA: TGTGCCAGCAGAGAGACTAGCGGGGCAGATACGCAGTATTTT.

This chain uses TRBV5-1 with TRBJ2-2; D gene ambiguous. Deletions cut 0 bases from V and 1 base from J, with 7 bases between. This CDR3 region has 15 residues. Per germline, CDR1 SGHRS and CDR2 YFSETQ. The chain's CDR3 is CASSLVAGNTGELFF. The CDR3 nucleotides are TGCGCCAGCAGCTTGGTTGCTGGGAACACCGGGGAGCTGTTTTTT.

The sample holds a few counts of this clone. The CDR3 sequence: CASQKRQVYGYTF. The CDR3 region has the DNA TGTGCCAGCCAAAAGCGACAGGTCTATGGCTACACCTTC. This chain uses TRBV25-1 with TRBJ1-2; weak D call: TRBD1 (6 bases). Per germline, CDR1 MGHDK and CDR2 SYGVNS. Between the trimmed V and J ends, which lost 8 bases and 4 bases, there was a span of 14 bases. The CDR3 contains 13 residues.

This clone was found a few times. The chain has TRBV7-8 and TRBJ1-2, with D unclear. V lost 2 bases and J lost 1, with 2 bases in between. CDR1 and CDR2 from the germline V gene are SGHVS and FQNEAQ. The CDR3 is 12 amino acids. CDR3: CASSLSNYGYTF. CDR3 DNA: TGTGCCAGCAGCTTAAGTAACTATGGCTACACCTTC.

This clone occurred a few times. The J gene is TRBJ2-3, the V gene TRBV29-1; D call uncertain. Germline-derived CDR1 and CDR2 are SQVTM and ANQGSEA. The germline V and J ends were trimmed by 7 bases and 0 bases, with 11 bases remaining between them. The CDR3 is 13 amino acids. CDR3 coding DNA: TGCAGCGGCCGCCATGCTAGCACAGATACGCAGTATTTT. Translated: CSGRHASTDTQYF.

This sequence joins TRBV9 and TRBJ1-6; 7 nucleotides align to TRBD1. V shed 1 base, J shed 5 bases, and the junction held 6 bases outside the gene matches. This CDR3 region has 16 residues. Germline V lookup: CDR1 SGDLS, CDR2 YYNGEE. The CDR3 nucleotides are TGTGCCAGCAGCGTATCTACAGGGGCGCATAATTCACCCCTCCACTTT. The encoded protein is CASSVSTGAHNSPLHF. Together with reference TRBV9 and TRBJ1-6, the CDR3 gives the full variable domain: DSGVTQTPKHLITATGQRVTLRCSPRSGDLSVYWYQQSLDQGLQFLIQYYNGEERAKGNILERFSAQQFPDLHSELNLSSLELGDSALYFCASSVSTGAHNSPLHFGNGTRLTVT.

There are a few counts of this clone. The chain joins TRBV15 to TRBJ1-5; no definite D call. Between the trimmed V and J ends, which lost 1 base and 0 bases, there was a span of 7 bases. Germline V gene lookup returns CDR1 LNHNV and CDR2 YYDKDF (reference sequence). CDR3 length: 15 amino acids. As DNA, the CDR3 is TGTGCCACCAGCAGAGTATGGGATAGCAATCAGCCCCAGCATTTT. Translation gives CATSRVWDSNQPQHF.

This clone was counted only a few times. This chain uses TRBV10-3 with TRBJ1-2; 12 positions agree with TRBD1. The germline V gene has CDR1 ENHRY and CDR2 SYGVKD. The CDR3 consists of 13 residues. V dropped 9 bases and J dropped 3; count of bases not matched to a gene: 2. The CDR3 protein is CAMGQGADYGYTF. Written as DNA, the CDR3 is TGTGCCATGGGACAGGGGGCGGACTATGGCTACACCTTC.

J is TRBJ2-5 and V is TRBV20-1; no definite D call. CDR3 length equals 9 residues. With 3 bases removed from V and 5 bases from J, the gap between germline ends came to 1 base. CDR1 is DFQATT and CDR2 is SNEGSKA in the germline V gene (reference sequence). The CDR3 here is CSARETQYF. The CDR3 region has the DNA TGCAGTGCTAGGGAGACCCAGTACTTC.

V usage is TRBV19 and J usage is TRBJ2-5; D might be TRBD1 (5 bases). This CDR3 has 12 residues. Trimming pared 8 bases from V and 4 bases from J, leaving 11 bases between. Per the germline V gene, CDR1 is LNHDA and CDR2 is SQIVND (reference sequence). CDR3 sequence (DNA): TGTGCCAGTCGGCAGGGCGGAGAGACCCAGTACTTC. Translation gives CASRQGGETQYF. The full variable domain, with the rest looked up from reference TRBV19 and TRBJ2-5, is DGGITQSPKYLFRKEGQNVTLSCEQNLNHDAMYWYRQDPGQGLRLIYYSQIVNDFQKGDIAEGYSVSREKKESFPLTVTSAQKNPTAFYLCASRQGGETQYFGPGTRLLVL.

This chain links TRBV5-1 with TRBJ2-1; TRBD1 matches 7 bases. V lost 6 bases and J lost 4; bases outside the gene matches: 7. Germline CDR1 SGHRS, CDR2 YFSETQ. This CDR3 is built from 14 residues. The CDR3 DNA follows: TGCGCCAGCACCCCAAGGACAGGTTACAATGAGCAGTTCTTC. Residues: CASTPRTGYNEQFF.

This chain connects TRBV7-8 to TRBJ2-3; D gene unclear. Germline V CDR1 and CDR2: SGHVS, FQNEAQ. This CDR3 spans 11 amino acids. With 4 bases removed from V and 5 bases from J, the gap between germline ends came to 4 bases. For the CDR3, the DNA is TGTGCCAGCAGCTCCCAAGATACGCAGTATTTT. It yields the protein CASSSQDTQYF.

This clone has more than one count but fewer than ten. J is TRBJ2-3 and V is TRBV7-2; 9 bases align to TRBD1. CDR1 is SGHTA, CDR2 FQGNSA, per germline. With 6 bases clipped from V and 4 bases from J, the junction kept 8 bases outside the gene matches. The CDR3 has 15 amino acids. This CDR3 is CASRSTGGRADTQYF. In nucleotides, the CDR3 is TGTGCCAGCAGATCGACAGGGGGGAGGGCAGATACGCAGTATTTT.

This clone has a count of ten or more. This chain joins TRBV7-2 and TRBJ2-1; D might be TRBD2 (7 bases). This CDR3 spans 14 amino acids. The V end lost 7 bases, the J end lost 4 bases, and 14 bases lay between the germline ends. Per germline, CDR1 SGHTA and CDR2 FQGNSA. The CDR3 nucleotides read TGTGCCAGCACGCAAGGGGGGGCTTACAATGAGCAGTTCTTC. This gives the protein CASTQGGAYNEQFF.

The chain couples TRBV11-2 to TRBJ1-2; 8 nucleotides line up with TRBD1. CDR3 size: 14 residues. With 0 bases clipped from V and 8 bases from J, the junction kept 5 bases outside the gene matches. The germline V gene encodes CDR1 SGHAT and CDR2 FQNNGV. CDR3 protein: CASSLDRQGAGYTF. Written as DNA, the CDR3 is TGTGCCAGCAGCTTAGATCGGCAGGGGGCCGGCTACACCTTC.

The CDR3 region is CASSSADRGVYEQYF. The CDR3 DNA sequence: TGTGCCAGCAGTTCAGCAGACAGGGGGGTCTACGAGCAGTACTTC. The chain uses TRBV6-5 and TRBJ2-7; 9 nucleotides agree with TRBD1. The length of the CDR3 is 15 residues. V was pared by 4 bases and J by 3 bases, with 7 bases of the junction left unmatched. Germline V gene lookup returns CDR1 MNHEY and CDR2 SVGAGI.

The chain has TRBV30 and TRBJ2-1; 8 nucleotides match TRBD1. The germline V gene has CDR1 GTSNPN and CDR2 SVGIG (reference sequence). V gave up 5 bases and J gave up 2 bases; unmatched junction bases: 20. The CDR3 has 19 amino acids. Written as DNA, the CDR3 is TGTGCCTGGGGAGAACCTTCGGACAGGGCCATCCACGCCTACAATGAGCAGTTCTTC. Translated: CAWGEPSDRAIHAYNEQFF.

This chain links TRBV7-2 with TRBJ2-1; possible D gene TRBD1, 6 bases. V lost 0 bases, J lost 12 bases, and 18 bases lay in between. Germline-derived CDR1 and CDR2 are SGHTA and FQGNSA. The CDR3 sequence is 15 residues long. The CDR3 loop is CASSLARRTASGQFF. CDR3 in DNA: TGTGCCAGCAGCTTAGCGCGGCGGACAGCCAGTGGGCAGTTCTTC.

This clone was recorded a few times. The rearrangement uses TRBV6-6 and TRBJ1-5; D is unclear. Trimming pared 4 bases from V and 3 bases from J, leaving 1 base between. Germline lookup yields CDR1 MNHNY and CDR2 SVGAGI (reference sequence). This CDR3 is 11 amino acids long. CDR3 nucleotides: TGTGCCAGCAGTTCCAATCAGCCCCAGCATTTT. Encoded protein: CASSSNQPQHF.

The J gene is TRBJ2-7, the V gene TRBV7-3; D is possibly TRBD1 (6 bases). The V end was cut by 5 bases, the J end by 4 bases, with 12 bases between. Germline loops: CDR1 SGHTA, CDR2 FQGTGA. The CDR3 contains 13 residues. CDR3 DNA: TGTGCCAGCAGCCGTCGGACAGCGTACGAGCAGTACTTC. Encoded protein: CASSRRTAYEQYF.

This chain joins TRBV5-4 and TRBJ2-2; the D gene is possibly TRBD2 (5 bases). V was pared by 1 base and J by 2 bases, with 9 bases between. CDR1 and CDR2 (germline): SGHNT, YYREEE (reference sequence). This CDR3 is 15 amino acids long. CDR3 in amino acids: CASSLYRGNTGELFF. Written as DNA, the CDR3 is TGTGCCAGCAGCTTGTATCGGGGAAACACCGGGGAGCTGTTTTTT.

The J gene is TRBJ2-3, the V gene TRBV2; tentative D call: TRBD1 (6 bases). Germline V gives CDR1 SNHLY, CDR2 FYNNEI. V lost 5 bases and J lost 0, with 9 bases in between. This CDR3 has 14 residues. CDR3 loop: CASSQGISTDTQYF. The CDR3 DNA reads as TGTGCCAGCAGTCAGGGGATAAGCACAGATACGCAGTATTTT. The full variable domain, with the rest looked up from reference TRBV2 and TRBJ2-3, is EPEVTQTPSHQVTQMGQEVILRCVPISNHLYFYWYRQILGQKVEFLVSFYNNEISEKSEIFDDQFSVERPDGSNFTLKIRSTKLEDSAMYFCASSQGISTDTQYFGPGTRLTVL.

V and J are TRBV6-4 and TRBJ1-1, with D perhaps TRBD1 (5 bases). From germline, CDR1 is MRHNA and CDR2 SNTAGT. V gave up 6 bases and J gave up 5 bases, with 19 bases separating them. The CDR3 loop spans 15 amino acids. CDR3 DNA sequence: TGTGCCAGCAGCCCGGAGAGGGGTGTCGAAACTGAAGCTTTCTTT. Translating gives CASSPERGVETEAFF.

This chain joins TRBV10-1 and TRBJ2-3; D possibly corresponds to TRBD1 (5 bases). With 4 bases removed from V and 5 bases from J, the gap between germline ends came to 10 bases. The germline V gene encodes CDR1 WNHNN and CDR2 SYGVQD (reference sequence). The CDR3 contains 13 residues. The CDR3 is CASSAQGRDTQYF. CDR3 DNA: TGCGCCAGCAGTGCTCAGGGCAGAGATACGCAGTATTTT.

Only a few counts were recorded for this clone. The V gene is TRBV4-2, the J gene TRBJ2-7, with TRBD1 matching 8 bases. V lost 4 bases, J lost 3 bases, and 8 bases stayed unmatched. The germline gives CDR1 LGHNA, CDR2 YNFKEQ. The CDR3 loop spans 15 amino acids. In nucleotides, the CDR3 is TGTGCCAGCAGCCCACGTGAGGGACAGGACTACGAGCAGTACTTC. This sequence encodes CASSPREGQDYEQYF.

This clone was picked up a small number of times. The chain joins TRBV15 to TRBJ2-1, with a possible D match to TRBD2 (6 bases). Germline V gives CDR1 LNHNV, CDR2 YYDKDF (reference sequence). With 0 bases removed from V and 1 base from J, the gap between germline ends came to 13 bases. The CDR3 spans 17 residues. The CDR3, as DNA: TGTGCCACCAGCAGAGACTCGGGACTTAGGTCCTACAATGAGCAGTTCTTC. It translates to CATSRDSGLRSYNEQFF. The complete variable domain, with remaining parts taken from reference TRBV15 and TRBJ2-1, reads DAMVIQNPRYQVTQFGKPVTLSCSQTLNHNVMYWYQQKSSQAPKLLFHYYDKDFNNEADTPDNFQSRRPNTSFCFLDIRSPGLGDTAMYLCATSRDSGLRSYNEQFFGPGTRLTVL.

The V and J genes are TRBV7-9 and TRBJ2-3, with 7 bases that match TRBD2. V lost 5 bases, J lost 2 bases, and 10 bases stayed unmatched. The V gene's germline CDR1 is SEHNR and CDR2 FQNEAQ (reference sequence). The CDR3 totals 16 residues. The CDR3 loop reads CASSEGAGEVTDTQYF. Written as DNA, the CDR3 is TGTGCCAGCAGCGAAGGGGCGGGGGAAGTCACAGATACGCAGTATTTT.

This clone was counted a few times. The chain couples TRBV10-3 to TRBJ1-5; D perhaps matches TRBD1 (6 bases). The V end was cut by 5 bases, the J end by 3 bases, with 11 bases between. This CDR3 contains 14 residues. Germline CDR1 and CDR2: ENHRY and SYGVKD. CDR3: CAISNRESNQPQHF. The CDR3 nucleotides are TGTGCCATCAGTAACAGGGAATCCAATCAGCCCCAGCATTTT.

This chain joins TRBV30 and TRBJ1-6, with D unresolved. The V end lost 0 bases, the J end lost 17 bases, and 14 bases lay between the germline ends. Germline CDR1 is GTSNPN and CDR2 is SVGIG (reference sequence). CDR3 length: 12 residues. Here the CDR3 reads CAWSVEQSVFHF. The DNA of the CDR3 is TGTGCCTGGAGTGTCGAACAGTCGGTTTTCCACTTT.

This clone showed up just a few times. The J gene is TRBJ2-7, the V gene TRBV28, with D hard to call. The germline gives CDR1 MDHEN, CDR2 SYDVKM. Deletions cut 5 bases from V and 1 base from J, with 6 bases between. The CDR3 runs to 12 residues. The CDR3 protein is CASSRNSYEQYF. CDR3 coding DNA: TGTGCCAGCAGTCGAAATTCCTACGAGCAGTACTTC.

The sample holds a few counts of this clone. V is TRBV29-1 and J is TRBJ1-2, with a possible D match to TRBD1 (5 bases). The V end was cut by 4 bases, the J end by 6 bases, with 6 bases between. The germline V gene has CDR1 SQVTM and CDR2 ANQGSEA. The CDR3 totals 10 residues. CDR3 sequence reads: CSVGGNGYTF. The CDR3, as DNA: TGCAGCGTTGGGGGGAATGGCTACACCTTC.